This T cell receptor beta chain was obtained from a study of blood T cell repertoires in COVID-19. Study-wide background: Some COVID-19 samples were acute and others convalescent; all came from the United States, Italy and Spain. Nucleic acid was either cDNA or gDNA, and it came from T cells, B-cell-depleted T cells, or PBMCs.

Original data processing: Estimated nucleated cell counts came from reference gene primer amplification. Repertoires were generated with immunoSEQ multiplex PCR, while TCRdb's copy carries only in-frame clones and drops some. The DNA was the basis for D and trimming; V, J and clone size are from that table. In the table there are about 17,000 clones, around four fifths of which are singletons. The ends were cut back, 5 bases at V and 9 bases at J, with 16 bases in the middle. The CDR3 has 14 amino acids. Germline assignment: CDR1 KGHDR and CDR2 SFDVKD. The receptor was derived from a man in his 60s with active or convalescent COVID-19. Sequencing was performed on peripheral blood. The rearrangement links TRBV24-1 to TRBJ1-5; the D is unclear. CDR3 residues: CATSGGQSVMPQHF. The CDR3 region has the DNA TGTGCCACCAGTGGCGGGCAGTCAGTCATGCCCCAGCATTTT.